This entry lists 17 T cell receptor beta chains sequenced from one sample in a study of Ad26.COV2.S vaccination and SARS-CoV-2 variants. Generated by immunoSEQ multiplex PCR, the TCRdb table keeps only in-frame clones and is missing some. The table records about 680,000 clones, about 90% of them present only once. Described treatment: roughly 19 received Ad26.COV2.S at low or high dose, single or two shots; roughly five received placebo; per-sample allocation not given. All samples were drawn on day 63, counting from the first vaccine or placebo injection. The material was peripheral blood, obtained in a trial of Ad26.COV2.S vaccine versus placebo. These receptors all stem from a person aged 18-60 years who received the Ad26.COV2.S COVID-19 vaccine or a placebo.

V gene TRBV3-1 (or the pseudogene TRBV3-2) combines with J gene TRBJ1-5; no firm D call. V gave up 6 bases and J gave up 2 bases, with 11 bases separating them. This CDR3 region has 14 residues. The germline V gene has CDR1 LGHDT and CDR2 YNNKEL (reference sequence). Here the CDR3 reads CASSLDLGNQPQHF. The CDR3 DNA is TGTGCCAGCAGTCTTGACCTGGGCAATCAGCCCCAGCATTTT.

The V gene is TRBV5-5, the J gene TRBJ2-1; D unclear. This CDR3 contains 13 residues. Trimming took 0 bases from V and 5 from J, leaving 6 bases between them. The germline gives CDR1 SGHKS, CDR2 YYEKEE (reference sequence). Here the CDR3 DNA reads TGTGCCAGCAGCTTGGGCCTTAACAATGAGCAGTTCTTC. It specifies CASSLGLNNEQFF. Full variable domain (rest looked up from reference TRBV5-5 and TRBJ2-1): DAGVTQSPTHLIKTRGQQVTLRCSPISGHKSVSWYQQVLGQGPQFIFQYYEKEERGRGNFPDRFSARQFPNYSSELNVNALLLGDSALYLCASSLGLNNEQFFGPGTRLTVL.

This clone was detected only a few times. This sequence joins TRBV27 and TRBJ2-7, with D possibly being TRBD1 (5 bases). The CDR3 spans 15 residues. Germline CDR1 reads MNHEY; CDR2 reads SMNVEV (reference sequence). V was cut by 4 bases and J by 2 bases, with 15 bases left in between. This chain's CDR3 is CASSSRVGATYEQYF. The CDR3 DNA is TGTGCCAGCAGTTCCAGGGTAGGGGCTACCTACGAGCAGTACTTC.

This chain links TRBV2 with TRBJ2-2; D is uncertain. Between the trimmed V and J ends, which lost 0 bases and 6 bases, there was a span of 14 bases. CDR3 length: 16 residues. Germline V lookup: CDR1 SNHLY, CDR2 FYNNEI. The CDR3 here is CASSEAQRLSPGELFF. CDR3 nucleotide sequence: TGTGCCAGCAGTGAAGCGCAGAGGCTTAGCCCCGGGGAGCTGTTTTTT.

Here the CDR3 reads CSVTKRERGGELFF. CDR3 sequence (DNA): TGCAGCGTTACCAAGCGGGAGAGGGGTGGGGAGCTGTTTTTT. V gene TRBV29-1 combines with J gene TRBJ2-2, with TRBD2 identical over 8 bases. This CDR3 has 14 residues. Trimming removed 5 bases from V and 8 bases from J; junction bases left unmatched: 10. CDR1 SQVTM and CDR2 ANQGSEA come from the germline V gene.

In this sample, this clone turned up a few times. The V and J genes are TRBV4-3 and TRBJ2-7; D remains ambiguous. The germline CDR1 and CDR2 sequences are LGHNA and YSLEER. Trimming stripped 1 base from V and 3 bases from J, with 10 bases between. The CDR3 has 14 residues. The CDR3 here is CASSQGTSIYEQYF. CDR3 in DNA: TGCGCCAGCAGCCAAGGAACCAGCATCTACGAGCAGTACTTC.

This sequence joins TRBV6-5 and TRBJ1-2; 9 bases fit TRBD1. J was trimmed by 4 bases and V by 6 bases; bases with no gene match: 6. Germline CDR1 reads MNHEY; CDR2 reads SVGAGI. This CDR3 contains 14 residues. The CDR3, as DNA: TGTGCCAGCAGACGGACAGGGGATGGCTATGGCTACACCTTC. As protein: CASRRTGDGYGYTF.

The chain recombines TRBV7-6 with TRBJ1-3; D remains ambiguous. Germline V gene data show CDR1 as SGHVS and CDR2 as FNYEAQ. With 5 bases removed from V and 1 base from J, the gap between germline ends came to 12 bases. This CDR3 has 15 residues. CDR3 protein: CASSRLDLSGNTIYF. In DNA form, the CDR3 reads TGTGCCAGCAGCCGCCTCGACTTATCTGGAAACACCATATATTTT.

CDR3 in DNA: TGTGCCAGCAGCCAAAGGAGGGGGCAAGGAAGCACTGAAGCTTTCTTT. Protein: CASSQRRGQGSTEAFF. The chain couples TRBV3-1 (or the pseudogene TRBV3-2) to TRBJ1-1; 7 bases fit TRBD1. Germline V CDR1 and CDR2: LGHDT, YNNKEL (reference sequence). This CDR3 is built from 16 residues. V was clipped by 2 bases and J by 4 bases; unmatched bases: 10.

The chain employs TRBV30 and TRBJ2-1; tentatively, D is TRBD1 (5 bases). The CDR3 has 12 amino acids. Trimming took off 3 bases at V and 4 bases at J, with 7 bases between the two ends. The germline V gene encodes CDR1 GTSNPN and CDR2 SVGIG (reference sequence). The CDR3, as DNA: TGTGCCTGGAGGGGGCCATACAATGAGCAGTTCTTC. Amino acid sequence: CAWRGPYNEQFF. Based on the CDR3 plus reference TRBV30 and TRBJ2-1, the full variable domain is SQTIHQWPATLVQPVGSPLSLECTVEGTSNPNLYWYRQAAGRGLQLLFYSVGIGQISSEVPQNLSASRPQDRQFILSSKKLLLSDSGFYLCAWRGPYNEQFFGPGTRLTVL.

The chain joins TRBV9 to TRBJ2-2, with 10 nucleotides matching TRBD2. V lost 9 bases, J lost 1 base, and 12 bases stayed unmatched. The germline V gene has CDR1 SGDLS and CDR2 YYNGEE. The length of the CDR3 is 17 residues. The CDR3 loop reads CATGGASGGLNTGELFF. The CDR3 DNA sequence: TGTGCCACAGGAGGAGCTAGCGGGGGCCTGAACACCGGGGAGCTGTTTTTT.

The rearrangement links TRBV20-1 to TRBJ2-1, with D possibly matching TRBD1 (7 bases). This CDR3 is built from 15 residues. Trimming pared 3 bases from V and 5 bases from J, leaving 17 bases between. From germline, CDR1 is DFQATT and CDR2 SNEGSKA (reference sequence). The CDR3 loop is CSASFGGGQNNEQFF. The DNA for the CDR3 is TGCAGTGCTAGTTTCGGAGGGGGCCAGAACAATGAGCAGTTCTTC.

The chain carries TRBV30 and TRBJ1-4; D is possibly TRBD1 (5 bases). The germline V and J ends were trimmed by 6 bases and 7 bases, with 15 bases remaining between them. The CDR3 contains 13 residues. CDR1 GTSNPN and CDR2 SVGIG come from the germline V gene (reference sequence). The CDR3 reads CACSPSDSEKLFF. CDR3 in DNA: TGTGCCTGCTCACCATCTGACAGTGAAAAACTGTTTTTT.

The chain couples TRBV30 to TRBJ1-4; perhaps TRBD1 as D (5 bases). The CDR3 spans 15 residues. Germline V CDR1 and CDR2: GTSNPN, SVGIG (reference sequence). Trimming took 4 bases from V and 3 from J, leaving 15 bases between them. CDR3 amino acids: CAWTDSGRPNEKLFF. CDR3 nucleotide sequence: TGTGCCTGGACAGACTCAGGGAGGCCTAATGAAAAACTGTTTTTT.

The chain uses TRBV14 and TRBJ1-1, with D perhaps matching TRBD1 (5 bases). CDR1 SGHDN and CDR2 FVKESK come from the germline V gene. With 4 bases removed from V and 8 bases from J, the gap between germline ends came to 17 bases. The CDR3 extends over 14 amino acids. DNA for the CDR3: TGTGCCAGCAGCCCGATGGGGCAGGCAGAAGAAGCTTTCTTT. Protein product: CASSPMGQAEEAFF. The variable domain in full, completed from reference TRBV14 and TRBJ1-1, reads EAGVTQFPSHSVIEKGQTVTLRCDPISGHDNLYWYRRVMGKEIKFLLHFVKESKQDESGMPNNRFLAERTGGTYSTLKVQPAELEDSGVYFCASSPMGQAEEAFFGQGTRLTVV.

This rearrangement joins TRBV7-2 to TRBJ2-7; D gene ambiguous. The CDR3 consists of 14 residues. Trimming cost V 1 base and J 2 bases, with 9 bases left between them. The V gene's germline CDR1 is SGHTA and CDR2 FQGNSA. CDR3 coding DNA: TGTGCCAGCAGCTTAGATTCCGTTGCCTACGAGCAGTACTTC. It translates to CASSLDSVAYEQYF. Drawing the rest from reference TRBV7-2 and TRBJ2-7, the complete variable domain is GAGVSQSPSNKVTEKGKDVELRCDPISGHTALYWYRQSLGQGLEFLIYFQGNSAPDKSGLPSDRFSAERTGGSVSTLTIQRTQQEDSAVYLCASSLDSVAYEQYFGPGTRLTVT.

The chain carries TRBV7-9 and TRBJ2-1, with 9 bases lining up with TRBD2. Germline V gives CDR1 SEHNR, CDR2 FQNEAQ (reference sequence). The CDR3 spans 16 residues. With V trimmed by 5 bases and J by 4 bases, 9 bases remained unmatched. The chain's CDR3 is CASSPPSGGPYNEQFF. In DNA, the CDR3 is TGTGCCAGCAGCCCCCCAAGCGGGGGGCCATACAATGAGCAGTTCTTC.